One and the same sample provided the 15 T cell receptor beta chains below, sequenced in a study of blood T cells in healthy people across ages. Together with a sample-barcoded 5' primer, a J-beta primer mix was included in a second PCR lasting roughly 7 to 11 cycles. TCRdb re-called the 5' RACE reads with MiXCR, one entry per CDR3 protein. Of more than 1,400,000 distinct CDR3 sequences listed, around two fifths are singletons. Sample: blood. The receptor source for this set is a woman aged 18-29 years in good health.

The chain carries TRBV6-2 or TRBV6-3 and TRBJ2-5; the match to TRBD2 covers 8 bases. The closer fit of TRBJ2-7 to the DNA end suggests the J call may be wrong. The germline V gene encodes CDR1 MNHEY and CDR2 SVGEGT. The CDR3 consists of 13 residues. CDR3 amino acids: CASSDGGVYEQYF. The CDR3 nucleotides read TGTGCCAGCAGTGACGGGGGGGTCTACGAGCAGTACTTC.

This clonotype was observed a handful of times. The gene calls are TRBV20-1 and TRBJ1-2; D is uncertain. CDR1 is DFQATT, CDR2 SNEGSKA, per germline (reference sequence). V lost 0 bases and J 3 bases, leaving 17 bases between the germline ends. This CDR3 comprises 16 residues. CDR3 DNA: TGCAGTGCTAGAGATTACCCCAGACGGGAGGACTATGGCTACACCTTC. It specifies CSARDYPRREDYGYTF.

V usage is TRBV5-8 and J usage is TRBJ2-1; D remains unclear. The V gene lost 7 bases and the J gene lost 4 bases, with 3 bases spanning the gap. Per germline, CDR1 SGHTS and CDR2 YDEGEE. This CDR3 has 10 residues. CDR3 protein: CASYYNEQFF. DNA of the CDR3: TGTGCCAGCTATTACAATGAGCAGTTCTTC.

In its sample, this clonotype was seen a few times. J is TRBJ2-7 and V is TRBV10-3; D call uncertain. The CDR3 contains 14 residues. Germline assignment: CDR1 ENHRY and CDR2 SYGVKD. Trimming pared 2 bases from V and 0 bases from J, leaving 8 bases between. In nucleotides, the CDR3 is TGTGCCATCAGTGAGGTCTCGGCCTCCTACGAGCAGTACTTC. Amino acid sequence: CAISEVSASYEQYF.

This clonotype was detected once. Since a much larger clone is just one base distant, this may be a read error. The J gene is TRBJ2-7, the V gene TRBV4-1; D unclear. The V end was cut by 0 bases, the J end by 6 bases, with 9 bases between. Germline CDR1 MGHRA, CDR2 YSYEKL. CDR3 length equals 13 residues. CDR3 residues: CASSQEQTCEQYF. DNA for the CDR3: TGCGCCAGCAGCCAAGAACAGACCTGCGAGCAGTACTTC.

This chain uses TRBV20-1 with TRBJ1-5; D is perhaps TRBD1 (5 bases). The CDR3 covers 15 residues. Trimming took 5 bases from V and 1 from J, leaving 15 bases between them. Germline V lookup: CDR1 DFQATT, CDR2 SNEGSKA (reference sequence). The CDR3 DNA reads TGCAGTGCTGGGACCTTCTTCTCGAGCAATCAGCCCCAGCATTTT. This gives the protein CSAGTFFSSNQPQHF.

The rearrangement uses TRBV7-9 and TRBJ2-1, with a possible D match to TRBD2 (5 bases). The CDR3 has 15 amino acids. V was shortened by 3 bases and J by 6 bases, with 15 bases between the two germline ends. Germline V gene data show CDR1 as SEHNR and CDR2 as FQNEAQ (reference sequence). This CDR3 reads CASSLIGETSNEQFF. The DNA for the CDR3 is TGTGCCAGCAGCTTGATCGGGGAGACCAGCAATGAGCAGTTCTTC.

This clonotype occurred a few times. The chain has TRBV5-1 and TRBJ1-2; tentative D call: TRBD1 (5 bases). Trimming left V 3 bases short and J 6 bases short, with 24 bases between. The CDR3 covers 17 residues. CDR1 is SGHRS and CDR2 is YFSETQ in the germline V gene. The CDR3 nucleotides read TGCGCCAGCAGCTCGAGGGGTTTAGGGGACCTAAGGGATGGCTACACCTTC. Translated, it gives CASSSRGLGDLRDGYTF. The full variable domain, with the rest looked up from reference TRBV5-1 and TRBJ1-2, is KAGVTQTPRYLIKTRGQQVTLSCSPISGHRSVSWYQQTPGQGLQFLFEYFSETQRNKGNFPGRFSGRQFSNSRSEMNVSTLELGDSALYLCASSSRGLGDLRDGYTFGSGTRLTVV.

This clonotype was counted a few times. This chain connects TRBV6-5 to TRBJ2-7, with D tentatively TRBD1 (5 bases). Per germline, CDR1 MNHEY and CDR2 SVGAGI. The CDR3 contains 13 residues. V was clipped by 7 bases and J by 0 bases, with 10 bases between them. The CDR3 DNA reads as TGTGCCAGCAAGGGGTCCAGCTCCTACGAGCAGTACTTC. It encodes CASKGSSSYEQYF.

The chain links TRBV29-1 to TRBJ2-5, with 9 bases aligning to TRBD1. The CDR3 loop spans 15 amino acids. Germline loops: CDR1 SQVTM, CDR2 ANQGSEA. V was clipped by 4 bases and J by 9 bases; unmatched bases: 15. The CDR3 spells CSVVGTGSLGGAQYF. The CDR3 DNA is TGCAGCGTTGTCGGGACAGGGTCTTTGGGGGGTGCCCAGTACTTC.

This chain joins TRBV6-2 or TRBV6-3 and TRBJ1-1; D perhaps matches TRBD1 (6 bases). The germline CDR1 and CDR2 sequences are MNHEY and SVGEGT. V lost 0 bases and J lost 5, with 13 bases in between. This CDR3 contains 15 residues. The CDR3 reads CASSYSRGRGTEAFF. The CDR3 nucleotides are TGTGCCAGCAGTTACTCGAGGGGGAGGGGAACTGAAGCTTTCTTT.

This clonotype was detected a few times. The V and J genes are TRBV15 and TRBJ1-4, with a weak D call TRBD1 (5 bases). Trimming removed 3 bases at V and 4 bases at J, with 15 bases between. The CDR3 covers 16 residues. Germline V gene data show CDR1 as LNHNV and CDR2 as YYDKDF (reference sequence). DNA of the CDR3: TGTGCCACCAGCAGGGCCCCGACAGCGCTTAATGAAAAACTGTTTTTT. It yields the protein CATSRAPTALNEKLFF.

CDR3 DNA: TGTGCCAGCAGTGAATGGTCAGGGGGGTATGGAAATGAGCAGTTCTTC. Its translation is CASSEWSGGYGNEQFF. The chain links TRBV6-1 to TRBJ2-1; tentative D call: TRBD1 (7 bases). This CDR3 spans 16 amino acids. Per the germline V gene, CDR1 is MNHNS and CDR2 is SASEGT. V gave up 2 bases and J gave up 7 bases, with 18 bases separating them.

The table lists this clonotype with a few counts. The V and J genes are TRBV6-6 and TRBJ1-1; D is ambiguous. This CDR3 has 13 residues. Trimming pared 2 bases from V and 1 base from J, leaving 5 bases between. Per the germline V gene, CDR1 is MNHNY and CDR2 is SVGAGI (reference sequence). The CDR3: CASSYNGNTEAFF. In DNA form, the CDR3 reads TGTGCCAGCAGTTACAATGGGAACACTGAAGCTTTCTTT.

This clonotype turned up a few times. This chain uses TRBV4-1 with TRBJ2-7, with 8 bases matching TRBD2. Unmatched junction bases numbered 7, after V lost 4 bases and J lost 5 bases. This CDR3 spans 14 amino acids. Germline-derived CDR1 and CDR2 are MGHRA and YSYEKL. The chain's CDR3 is CASSRAGEINEQYF. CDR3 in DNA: TGCGCCAGCAGCCGAGCGGGGGAGATAAACGAGCAGTACTTC.